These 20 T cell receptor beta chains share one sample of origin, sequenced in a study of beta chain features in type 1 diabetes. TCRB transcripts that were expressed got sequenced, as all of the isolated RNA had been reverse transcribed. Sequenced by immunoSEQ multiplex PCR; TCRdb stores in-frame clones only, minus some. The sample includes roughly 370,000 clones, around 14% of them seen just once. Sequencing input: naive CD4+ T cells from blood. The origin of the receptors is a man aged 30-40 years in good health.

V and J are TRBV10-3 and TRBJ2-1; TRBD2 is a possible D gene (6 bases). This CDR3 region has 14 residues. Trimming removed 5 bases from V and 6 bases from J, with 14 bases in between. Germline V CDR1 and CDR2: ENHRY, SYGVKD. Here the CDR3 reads CAISLLDGGNEQFF. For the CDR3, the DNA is TGTGCCATCAGTTTACTAGACGGGGGCAATGAGCAGTTCTTC.

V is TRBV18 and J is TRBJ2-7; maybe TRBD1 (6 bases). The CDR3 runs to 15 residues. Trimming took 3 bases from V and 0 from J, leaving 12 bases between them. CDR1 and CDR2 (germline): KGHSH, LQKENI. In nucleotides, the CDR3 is TGTGCCAGCTCACCGGCAACAGGGCTCTCCTACGAGCAGTACGTC. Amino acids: CASSPATGLSYEQYV.

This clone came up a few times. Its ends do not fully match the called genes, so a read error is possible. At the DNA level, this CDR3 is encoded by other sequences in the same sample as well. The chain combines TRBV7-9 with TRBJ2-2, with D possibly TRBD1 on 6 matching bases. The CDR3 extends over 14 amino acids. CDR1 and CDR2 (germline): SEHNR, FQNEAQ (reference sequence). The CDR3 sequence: CASSSPQGTGELFF. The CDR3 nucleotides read TGTGCCAGCAGCTCGCCACAGGGAACCGGAGAGCTGTTTTTT.

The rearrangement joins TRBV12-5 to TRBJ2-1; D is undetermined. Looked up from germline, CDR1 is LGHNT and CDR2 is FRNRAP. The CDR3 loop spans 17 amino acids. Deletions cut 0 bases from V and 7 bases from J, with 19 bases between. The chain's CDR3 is CASGLVLSAAVRNEQFF. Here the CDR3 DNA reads TGTGCTAGTGGTTTGGTCCTTTCCGCGGCAGTGAGGAATGAGCAGTTCTTC.

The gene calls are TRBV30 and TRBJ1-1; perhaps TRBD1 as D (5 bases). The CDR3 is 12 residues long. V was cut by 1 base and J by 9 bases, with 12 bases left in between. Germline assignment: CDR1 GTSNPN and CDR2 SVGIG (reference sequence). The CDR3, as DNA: TGTGCCTGGAGTGGTGGGGCGGGGAAAGCTTTCTTT. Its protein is CAWSGGAGKAFF.

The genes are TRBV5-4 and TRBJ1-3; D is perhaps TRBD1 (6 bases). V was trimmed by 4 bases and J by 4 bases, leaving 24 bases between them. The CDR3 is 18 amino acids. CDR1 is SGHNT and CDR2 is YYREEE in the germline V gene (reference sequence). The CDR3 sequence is CASSPVEGERRPGNTIYF. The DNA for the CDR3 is TGTGCCAGCAGCCCCGTGGAGGGGGAAAGGAGACCGGGAAACACCATATATTTT.

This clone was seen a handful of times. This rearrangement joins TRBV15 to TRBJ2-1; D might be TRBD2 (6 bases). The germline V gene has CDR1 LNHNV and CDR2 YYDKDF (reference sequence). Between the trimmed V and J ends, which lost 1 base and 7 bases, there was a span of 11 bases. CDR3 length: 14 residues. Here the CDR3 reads CATSRARLDNEQFF. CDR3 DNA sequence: TGTGCCACCAGCAGAGCAAGACTAGATAATGAGCAGTTCTTC. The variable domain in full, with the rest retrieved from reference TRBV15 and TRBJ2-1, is DAMVIQNPRYQVTQFGKPVTLSCSQTLNHNVMYWYQQKSSQAPKLLFHYYDKDFNNEADTPDNFQSRRPNTSFCFLDIRSPGLGDTAMYLCATSRARLDNEQFFGPGTRLTVL.

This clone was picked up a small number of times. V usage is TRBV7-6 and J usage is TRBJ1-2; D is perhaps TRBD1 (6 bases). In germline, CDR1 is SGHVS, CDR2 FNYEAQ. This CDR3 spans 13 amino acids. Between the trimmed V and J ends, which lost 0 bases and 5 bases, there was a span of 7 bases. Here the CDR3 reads CASSLATGYGYTF. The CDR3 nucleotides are TGTGCCAGCAGCTTAGCGACAGGTTATGGCTACACCTTC.

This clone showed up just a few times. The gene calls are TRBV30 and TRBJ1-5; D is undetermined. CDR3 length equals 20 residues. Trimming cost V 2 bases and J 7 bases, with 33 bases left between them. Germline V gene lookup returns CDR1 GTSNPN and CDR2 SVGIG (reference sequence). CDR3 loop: CAWSRGPRVEEGGLKQPQHF. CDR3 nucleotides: TGTGCCTGGAGTCGAGGTCCAAGGGTTGAAGAAGGAGGGCTTAAGCAGCCCCAGCATTTT.

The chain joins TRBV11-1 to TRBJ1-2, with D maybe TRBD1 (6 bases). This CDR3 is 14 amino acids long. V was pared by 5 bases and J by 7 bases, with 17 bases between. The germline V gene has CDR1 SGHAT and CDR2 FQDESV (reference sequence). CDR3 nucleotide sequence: TGTGCCAGCAGCCCCCAAGGGCTCAGGGGTGGCTACACCTTC. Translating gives CASSPQGLRGGYTF.

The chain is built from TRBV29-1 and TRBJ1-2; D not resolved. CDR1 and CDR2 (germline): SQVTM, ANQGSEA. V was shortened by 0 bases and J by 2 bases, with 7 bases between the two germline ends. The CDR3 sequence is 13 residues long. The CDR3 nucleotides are TGCAGCGTTGAAGACAGTACCAACTATGGCTACACCTTC. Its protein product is CSVEDSTNYGYTF. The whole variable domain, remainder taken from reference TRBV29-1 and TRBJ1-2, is SAVISQKPSRDICQRGTSLTIQCQVDSQVTMMFWYRQQPGQSLTLIATANQGSEATYESGFVIDKFPISRPNLTFSTLTVSNMSPEDSSIYLCSVEDSTNYGYTFGSGTRLTVV.

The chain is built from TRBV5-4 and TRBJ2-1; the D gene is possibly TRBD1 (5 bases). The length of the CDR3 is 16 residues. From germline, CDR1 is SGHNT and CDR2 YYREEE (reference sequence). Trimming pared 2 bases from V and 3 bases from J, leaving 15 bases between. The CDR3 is CASSFSAGQYYNEQFF. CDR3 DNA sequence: TGTGCCAGCAGCTTCTCCGCAGGGCAATACTACAATGAGCAGTTCTTC.

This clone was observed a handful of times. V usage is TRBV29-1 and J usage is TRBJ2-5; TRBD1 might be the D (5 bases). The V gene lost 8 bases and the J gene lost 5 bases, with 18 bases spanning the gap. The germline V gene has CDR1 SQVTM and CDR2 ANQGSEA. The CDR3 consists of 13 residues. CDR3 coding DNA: TGCAGCCCGACAGTCCCTTCTCCGGAGACCCAGTACTTC. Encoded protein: CSPTVPSPETQYF. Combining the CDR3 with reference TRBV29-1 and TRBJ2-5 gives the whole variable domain SAVISQKPSRDICQRGTSLTIQCQVDSQVTMMFWYRQQPGQSLTLIATANQGSEATYESGFVIDKFPISRPNLTFSTLTVSNMSPEDSSIYLCSPTVPSPETQYFGPGTRLLVL.

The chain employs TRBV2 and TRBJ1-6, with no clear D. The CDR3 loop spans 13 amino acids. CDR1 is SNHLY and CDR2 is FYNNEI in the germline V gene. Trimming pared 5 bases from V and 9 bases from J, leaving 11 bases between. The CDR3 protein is CASSLEKRSPLHF. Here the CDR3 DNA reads TGTGCCAGCAGTCTGGAAAAGCGTTCACCCCTCCACTTT.

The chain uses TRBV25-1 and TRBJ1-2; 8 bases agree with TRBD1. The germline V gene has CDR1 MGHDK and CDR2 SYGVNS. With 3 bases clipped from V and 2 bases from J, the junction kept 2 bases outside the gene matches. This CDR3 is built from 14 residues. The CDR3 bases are TGTGCCAGCAGTGACCGGACAGGGAACTATGGCTACACCTTC. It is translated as CASSDRTGNYGYTF.

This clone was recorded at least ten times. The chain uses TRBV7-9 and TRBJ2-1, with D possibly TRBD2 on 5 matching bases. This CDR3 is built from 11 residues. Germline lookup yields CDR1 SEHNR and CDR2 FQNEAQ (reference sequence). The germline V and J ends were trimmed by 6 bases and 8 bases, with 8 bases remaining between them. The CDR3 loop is CASRILDEQFF. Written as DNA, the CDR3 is TGTGCCAGCAGGATACTAGATGAGCAGTTCTTC.

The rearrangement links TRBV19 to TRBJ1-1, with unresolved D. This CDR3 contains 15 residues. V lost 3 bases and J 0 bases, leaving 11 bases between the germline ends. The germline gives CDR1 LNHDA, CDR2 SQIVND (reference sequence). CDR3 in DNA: TGTGCCAGTAGTATCCCGGGGAGTTTGAACACTGAAGCTTTCTTT. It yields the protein CASSIPGSLNTEAFF.

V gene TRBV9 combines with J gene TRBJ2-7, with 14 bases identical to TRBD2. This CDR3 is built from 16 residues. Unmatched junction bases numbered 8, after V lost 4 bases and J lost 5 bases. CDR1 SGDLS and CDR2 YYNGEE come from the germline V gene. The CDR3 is CASSPGTSGSLDEQYV. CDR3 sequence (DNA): TGTGCCAGCAGCCCAGGGACTAGCGGGAGTCTCGACGAGCAGTACGTC.

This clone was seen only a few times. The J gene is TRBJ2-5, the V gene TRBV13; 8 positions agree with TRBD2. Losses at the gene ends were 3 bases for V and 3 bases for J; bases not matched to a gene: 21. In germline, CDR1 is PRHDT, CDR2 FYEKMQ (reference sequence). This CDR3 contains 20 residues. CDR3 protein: CASSLLRWGDSGNTKETQYF. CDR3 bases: TGTGCCAGCAGCTTGTTGCGATGGGGGGATAGCGGGAATACCAAAGAGACCCAGTACTTC.

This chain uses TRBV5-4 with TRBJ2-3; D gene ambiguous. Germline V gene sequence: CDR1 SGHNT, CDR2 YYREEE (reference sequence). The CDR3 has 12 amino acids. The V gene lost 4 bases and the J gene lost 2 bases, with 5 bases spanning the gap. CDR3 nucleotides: TGTGCCAGCAGCCCCGACACAGATACGCAGTATTTT. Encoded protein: CASSPDTDTQYF.